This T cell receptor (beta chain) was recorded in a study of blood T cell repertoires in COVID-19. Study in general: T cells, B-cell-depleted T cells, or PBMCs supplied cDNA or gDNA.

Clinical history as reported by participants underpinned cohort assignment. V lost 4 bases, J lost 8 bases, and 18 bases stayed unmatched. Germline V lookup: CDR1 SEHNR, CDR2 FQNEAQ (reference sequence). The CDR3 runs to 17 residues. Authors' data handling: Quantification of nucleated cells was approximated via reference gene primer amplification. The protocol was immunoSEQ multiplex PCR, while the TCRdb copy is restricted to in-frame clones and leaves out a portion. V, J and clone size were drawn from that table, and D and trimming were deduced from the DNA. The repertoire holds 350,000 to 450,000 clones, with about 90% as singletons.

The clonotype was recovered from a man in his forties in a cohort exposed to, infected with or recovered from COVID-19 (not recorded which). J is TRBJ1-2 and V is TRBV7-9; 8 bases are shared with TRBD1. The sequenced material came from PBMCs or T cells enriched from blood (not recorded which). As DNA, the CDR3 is TGTGCCAGCAGCTCCTACGGACAGGGTGTCTCTCCTGCCGGCTACACCTTC. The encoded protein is CASSSYGQGVSPAGYTF. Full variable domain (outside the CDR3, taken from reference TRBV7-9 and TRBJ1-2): DTGVSQNPRHKITKRGQNVTFRCDPISEHNRLYWYRQTLGQGPEFLTYFQNEAQLEKSRLLSDRFSAERPKGSFSTLEIQRTEQGDSAMYLCASSSYGQGVSPAGYTFGSGTRLTVV.